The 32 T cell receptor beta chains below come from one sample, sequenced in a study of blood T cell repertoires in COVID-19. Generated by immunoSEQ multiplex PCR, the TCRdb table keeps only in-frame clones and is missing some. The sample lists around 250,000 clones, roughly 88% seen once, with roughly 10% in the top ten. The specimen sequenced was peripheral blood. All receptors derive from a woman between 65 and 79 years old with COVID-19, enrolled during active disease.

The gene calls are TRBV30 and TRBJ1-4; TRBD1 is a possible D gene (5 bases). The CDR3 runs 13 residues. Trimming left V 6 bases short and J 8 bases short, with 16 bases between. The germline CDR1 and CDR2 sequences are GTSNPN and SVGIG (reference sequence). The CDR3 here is CACSRGTGEKLFF. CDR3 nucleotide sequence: TGTGCCTGCAGTCGGGGGACGGGGGAAAAACTGTTTTTT.

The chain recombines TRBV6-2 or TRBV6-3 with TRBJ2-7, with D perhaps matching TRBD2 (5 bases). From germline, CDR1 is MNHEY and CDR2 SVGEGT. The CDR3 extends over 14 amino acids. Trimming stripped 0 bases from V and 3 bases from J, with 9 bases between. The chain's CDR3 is CASSYSSGNYEQYF. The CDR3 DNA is TGTGCCAGCAGTTACTCTTCCGGGAACTACGAGCAGTACTTC.

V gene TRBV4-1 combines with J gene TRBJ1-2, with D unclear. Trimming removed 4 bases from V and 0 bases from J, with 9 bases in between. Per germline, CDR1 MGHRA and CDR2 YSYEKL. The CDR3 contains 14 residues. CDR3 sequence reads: CASSPGSANYGYTF. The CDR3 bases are TGCGCCAGCAGCCCGGGGTCCGCTAACTATGGCTACACCTTC.

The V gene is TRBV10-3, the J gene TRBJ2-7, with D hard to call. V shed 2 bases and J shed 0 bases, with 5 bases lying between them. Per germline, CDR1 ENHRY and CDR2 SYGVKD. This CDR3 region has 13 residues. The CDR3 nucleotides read TGTGCCATCAGTGAGCGACACTCCTACGAGCAGTACTTC. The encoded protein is CAISERHSYEQYF.

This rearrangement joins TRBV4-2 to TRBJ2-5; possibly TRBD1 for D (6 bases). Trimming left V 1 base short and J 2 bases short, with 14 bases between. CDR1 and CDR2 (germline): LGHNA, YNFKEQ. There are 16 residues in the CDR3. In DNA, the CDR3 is TGTGCCAGCAGCCAAGCCGTGTGGGACATTCAAGAGACCCAGTACTTC. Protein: CASSQAVWDIQETQYF.

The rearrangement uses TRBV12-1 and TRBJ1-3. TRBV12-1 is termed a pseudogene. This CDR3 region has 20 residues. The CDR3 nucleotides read TGTGCCAGCAGCTTCCACTATCGGGTAGGGAGTAAAAGAAATGGAAACACCATATATTTT. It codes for CASSFHYRVGSKRNGNTIYF.

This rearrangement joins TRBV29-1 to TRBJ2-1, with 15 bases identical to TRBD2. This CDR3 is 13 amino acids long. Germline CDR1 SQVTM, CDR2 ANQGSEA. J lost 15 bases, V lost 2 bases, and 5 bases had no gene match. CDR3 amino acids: CSVERGLAGGRFF. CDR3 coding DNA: TGCAGCGTTGAACGGGGACTAGCGGGAGGACGGTTCTTC.

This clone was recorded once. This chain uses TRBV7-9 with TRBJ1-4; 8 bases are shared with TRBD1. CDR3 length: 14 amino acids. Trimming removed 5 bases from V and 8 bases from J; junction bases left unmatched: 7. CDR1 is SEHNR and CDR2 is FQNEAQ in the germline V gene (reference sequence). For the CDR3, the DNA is TGTGCCAGCAGCACCAGGGGGCAGGGAGAAAAACTGTTTTTT. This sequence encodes CASSTRGQGEKLFF.

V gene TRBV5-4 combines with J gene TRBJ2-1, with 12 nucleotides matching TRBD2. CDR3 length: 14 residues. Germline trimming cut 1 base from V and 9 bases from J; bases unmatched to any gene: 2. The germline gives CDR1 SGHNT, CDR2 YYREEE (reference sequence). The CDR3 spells CASSLLAGGGEQFF. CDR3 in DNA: TGTGCCAGCAGCTTGCTAGCGGGAGGGGGTGAGCAGTTCTTC.

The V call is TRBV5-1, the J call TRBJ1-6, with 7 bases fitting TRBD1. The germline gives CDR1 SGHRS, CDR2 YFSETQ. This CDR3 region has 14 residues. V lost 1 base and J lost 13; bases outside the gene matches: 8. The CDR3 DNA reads TGCGCCAGCAGCTTGACAGGGGACCGTAACCCCCTCCACTTT. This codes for CASSLTGDRNPLHF.

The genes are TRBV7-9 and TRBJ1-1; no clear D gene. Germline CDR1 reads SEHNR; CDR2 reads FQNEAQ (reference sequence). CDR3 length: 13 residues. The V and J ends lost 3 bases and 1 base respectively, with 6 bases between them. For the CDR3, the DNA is TGTGCCAGCAGCTTCGGTGAGAACACTGAAGCTTTCTTT. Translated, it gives CASSFGENTEAFF.

The CDR3 DNA reads TGTGCCAGCTCACTCCTAGCGGGAAACACAGATACGCAGTATTTT. Protein sequence: CASSLLAGNTDTQYF. This rearrangement joins TRBV18 to TRBJ2-3; 9 bases agree with TRBD2. The CDR3 loop spans 15 amino acids. V dropped 4 bases and J dropped 2; count of bases not matched to a gene: 4. The V gene's germline CDR1 is KGHSH and CDR2 LQKENI.

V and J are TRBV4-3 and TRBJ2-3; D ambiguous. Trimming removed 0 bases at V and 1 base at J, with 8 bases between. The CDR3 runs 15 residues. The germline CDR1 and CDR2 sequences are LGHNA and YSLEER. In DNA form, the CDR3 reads TGCGCCAGCAGCCAAGATCTGTTAGGCACAGATACGCAGTATTTT. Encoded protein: CASSQDLLGTDTQYF.

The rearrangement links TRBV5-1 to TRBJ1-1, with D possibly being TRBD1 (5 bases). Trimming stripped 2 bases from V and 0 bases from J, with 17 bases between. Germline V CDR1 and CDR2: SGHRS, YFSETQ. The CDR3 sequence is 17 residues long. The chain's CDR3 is CASSFGGDLTMNTEAFF. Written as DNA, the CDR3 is TGCGCCAGCAGCTTTGGAGGGGACCTCACCATGAACACTGAAGCTTTCTTT.

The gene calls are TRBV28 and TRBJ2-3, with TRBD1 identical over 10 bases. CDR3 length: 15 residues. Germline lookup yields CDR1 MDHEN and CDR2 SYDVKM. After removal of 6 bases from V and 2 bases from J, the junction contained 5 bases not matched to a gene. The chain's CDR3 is CASRDRGALTDTQYF. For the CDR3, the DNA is TGTGCCAGCAGGGACAGGGGGGCACTCACAGATACGCAGTATTTT.

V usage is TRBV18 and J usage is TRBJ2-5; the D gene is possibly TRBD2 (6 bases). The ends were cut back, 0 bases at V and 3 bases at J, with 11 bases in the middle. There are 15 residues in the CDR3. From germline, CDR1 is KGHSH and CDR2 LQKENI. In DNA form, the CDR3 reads TGTGCCAGCTCACCACCGAGCGGGCCGAAAGAGACCCAGTACTTC. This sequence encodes CASSPPSGPKETQYF.

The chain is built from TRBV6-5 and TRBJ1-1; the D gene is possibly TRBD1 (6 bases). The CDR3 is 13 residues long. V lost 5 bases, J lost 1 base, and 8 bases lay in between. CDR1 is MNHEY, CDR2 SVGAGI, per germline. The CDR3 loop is CASSRQENTEAFF. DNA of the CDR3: TGTGCCAGCAGTCGACAGGAGAACACTGAAGCTTTCTTT.

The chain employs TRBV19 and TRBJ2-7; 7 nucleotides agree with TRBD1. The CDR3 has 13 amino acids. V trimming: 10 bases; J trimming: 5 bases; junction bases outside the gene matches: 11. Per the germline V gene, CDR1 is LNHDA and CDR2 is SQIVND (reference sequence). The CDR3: CATTLTGTHEQYF. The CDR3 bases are TGTGCCACTACCCTGACAGGGACCCACGAGCAGTACTTC.

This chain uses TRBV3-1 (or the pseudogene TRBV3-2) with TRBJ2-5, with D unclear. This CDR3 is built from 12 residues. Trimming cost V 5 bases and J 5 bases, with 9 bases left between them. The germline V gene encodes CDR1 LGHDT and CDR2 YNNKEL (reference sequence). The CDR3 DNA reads TGTGCCAGCAGCGTACAACAGGAGACCCAGTACTTC. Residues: CASSVQQETQYF.

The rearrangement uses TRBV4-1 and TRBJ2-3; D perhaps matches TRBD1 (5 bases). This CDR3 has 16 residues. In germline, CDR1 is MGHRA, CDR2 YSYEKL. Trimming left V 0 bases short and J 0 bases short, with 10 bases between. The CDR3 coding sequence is TGCGCCAGCAGCCAAGATCAGGGCCGTAGCACAGATACGCAGTATTTT. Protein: CASSQDQGRSTDTQYF.

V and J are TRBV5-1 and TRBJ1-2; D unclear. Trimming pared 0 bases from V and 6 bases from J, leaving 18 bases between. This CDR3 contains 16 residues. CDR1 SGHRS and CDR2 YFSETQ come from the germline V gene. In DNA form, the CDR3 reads TGCGCCAGCAGCTTGGGGACCGCCATCGAGGGTCATGGCTACACCTTC. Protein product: CASSLGTAIEGHGYTF.

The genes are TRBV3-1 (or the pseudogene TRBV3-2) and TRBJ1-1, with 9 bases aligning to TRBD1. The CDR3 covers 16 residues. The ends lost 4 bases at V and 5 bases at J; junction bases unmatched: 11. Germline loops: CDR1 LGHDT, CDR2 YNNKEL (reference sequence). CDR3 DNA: TGTGCCAGCAGCCCAGGGACAGGGATTCGTCGGACTGAAGCTTTCTTT. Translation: CASSPGTGIRRTEAFF.

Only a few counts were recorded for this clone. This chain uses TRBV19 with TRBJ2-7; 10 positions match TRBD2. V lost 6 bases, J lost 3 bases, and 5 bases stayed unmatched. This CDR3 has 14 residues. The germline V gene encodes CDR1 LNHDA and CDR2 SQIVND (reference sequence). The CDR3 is CASRPGLAYYEQYF. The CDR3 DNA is TGTGCCAGTAGGCCGGGACTAGCGTACTACGAGCAGTACTTC.

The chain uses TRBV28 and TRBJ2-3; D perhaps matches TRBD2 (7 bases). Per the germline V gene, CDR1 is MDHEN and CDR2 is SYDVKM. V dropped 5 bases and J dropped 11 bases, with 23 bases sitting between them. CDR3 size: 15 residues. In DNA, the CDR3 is TGTGCCAGCAGTACGACCGGGGAGGGGGTGATTGGGCAGTATTTT. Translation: CASSTTGEGVIGQYF.

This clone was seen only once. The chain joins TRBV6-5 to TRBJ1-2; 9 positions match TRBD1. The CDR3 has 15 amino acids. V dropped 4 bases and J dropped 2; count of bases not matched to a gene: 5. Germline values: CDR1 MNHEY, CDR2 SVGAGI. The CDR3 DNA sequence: TGTGCCAGCAGTTCCTATGACAGGGGGAACTATGGCTACACCTTC. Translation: CASSSYDRGNYGYTF.

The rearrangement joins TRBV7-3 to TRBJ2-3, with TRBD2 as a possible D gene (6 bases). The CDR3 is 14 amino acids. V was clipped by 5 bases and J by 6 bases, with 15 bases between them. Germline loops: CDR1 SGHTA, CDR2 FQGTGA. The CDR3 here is CASSPTTSGDTQYF. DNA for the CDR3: TGTGCCAGCAGCCCTACGACTAGTGGTGATACGCAGTATTTT.

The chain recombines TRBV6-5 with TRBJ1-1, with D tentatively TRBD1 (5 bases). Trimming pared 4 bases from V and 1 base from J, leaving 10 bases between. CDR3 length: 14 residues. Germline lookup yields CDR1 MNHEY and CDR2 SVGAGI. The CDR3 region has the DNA TGTGCCAGCAGTTTGGGGCAGGGGAACACTGAAGCTTTCTTT. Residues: CASSLGQGNTEAFF.

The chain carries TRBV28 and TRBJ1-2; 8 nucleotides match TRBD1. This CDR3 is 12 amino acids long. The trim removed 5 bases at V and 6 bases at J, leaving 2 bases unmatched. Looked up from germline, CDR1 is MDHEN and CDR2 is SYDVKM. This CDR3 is CASSLDRDGYTF. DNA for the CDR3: TGTGCCAGCAGTCTGGACAGGGATGGCTACACCTTC.

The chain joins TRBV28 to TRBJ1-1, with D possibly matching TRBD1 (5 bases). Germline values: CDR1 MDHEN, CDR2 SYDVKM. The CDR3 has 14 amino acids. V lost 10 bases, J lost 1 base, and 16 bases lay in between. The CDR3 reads CATLGGAANTEAFF. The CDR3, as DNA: TGTGCCACCCTAGGTGGGGCGGCGAACACTGAAGCTTTCTTT.

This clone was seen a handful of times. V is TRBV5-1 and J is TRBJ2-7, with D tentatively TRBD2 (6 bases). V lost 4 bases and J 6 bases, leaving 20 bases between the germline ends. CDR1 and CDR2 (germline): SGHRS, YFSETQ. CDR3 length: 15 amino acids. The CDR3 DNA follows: TGCGCCAGCAGCCTAGGGGACTCCTGGGAGTTCGAGCAGTACTTC. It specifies CASSLGDSWEFEQYF.

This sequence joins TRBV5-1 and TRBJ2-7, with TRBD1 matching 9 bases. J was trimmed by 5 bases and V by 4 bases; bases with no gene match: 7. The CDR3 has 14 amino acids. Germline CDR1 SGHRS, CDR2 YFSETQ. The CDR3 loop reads CASSPGQGFNEQYF. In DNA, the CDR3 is TGCGCCAGCAGCCCCGGACAGGGGTTCAACGAGCAGTACTTC.

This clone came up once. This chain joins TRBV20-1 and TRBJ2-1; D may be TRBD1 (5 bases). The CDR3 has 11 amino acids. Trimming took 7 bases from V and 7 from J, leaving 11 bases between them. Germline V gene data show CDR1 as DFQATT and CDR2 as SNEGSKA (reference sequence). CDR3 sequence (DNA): TGCAGTGGACAGATCGAGAATGAGCAGTTCTTC. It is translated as CSGQIENEQFF.